This TCR beta chain stems from a study of T cell repertoires in cytomegalovirus infection. The wider study: Recently identified HLA-C-restricted and well-studied HLA-B-restricted CMV epitopes were used. Matching HLA type, along with CMV infection, was indicated by public TCR beta signatures. Study observations and caveats: There were carriers of CMV plus the relevant HLA, and cumulative public TCR beta family frequency identified them. In two of eight donors, the top clonotype was HLA-C-restricted CMV-specific.

MiXCR, run by TCRdb on the reads, gives a single entry per CDR3 protein. There are about 480,000 distinct CDR3 sequences in the sample; around 30% occur only once, and 17% lies in the top ten. For this clonotype: Its specificity is not known.

This receptor was identified in a human donor in good health (CMV status not recorded). Some clones in this sample may be carry-over from other donors' samples. This material consisted of cultured PBMCs, taken from culture after CMV antigen stimulation.

This chain's CDR3 is CASSQNRGQDKNIQYF. The CDR3 bases are TGTGCCAGCAGCCAAAACAGGGGGCAAGACAAAAACATTCAGTACTTC. J is TRBJ2-4 and V is TRBV11-3, with 9 bases identical to TRBD1. Germline lookup yields CDR1 SGHNT and CDR2 YENEEA. CDR3 length equals 16 residues. V was pared by 5 bases and J by 3 bases, with 8 bases of the junction left unmatched. The variable domain in full, with the rest retrieved from reference TRBV11-3 and TRBJ2-4, is EAGVVQSPRYKIIEKKQPVAFWCNPISGHNTLYWYLQNLGQGPELLIRYENEEAVDDSQLPKDRFSAERLKGVDSTLKIQPAELGDSAVYLCASSQNRGQDKNIQYFGAGTRLSVL.